Shown below are 29 T cell receptor beta chains from a single sample sequenced in a study of PD-L1 blockade in urothelial cancer. Repertoires were generated with immunoSEQ multiplex PCR, while TCRdb's copy carries only in-frame clones and drops some. Among about 87,000 clones listed, roughly 84% were seen once. Time point given: pretreatment peripheral blood. Sequencing used PBMCs, obtained around atezolizumab (anti-PD-L1) treatment. These receptors were taken from a man between 60 and 75 years old with urothelial cancer.

The chain recombines TRBV5-4 with TRBJ2-7; 11 bases map to TRBD2. The CDR3 spans 16 residues. Germline V gene sequence: CDR1 SGHNT, CDR2 YYREEE (reference sequence). The V segment lost 4 bases and the J segment 2 bases; nucleotides outside the gene matches: 8. This CDR3 is CASSRDLAGGAYEQYF. DNA for the CDR3: TGTGCCAGCAGCCGTGACCTAGCGGGGGGCGCCTACGAGCAGTACTTC. Complete variable domain (other parts from reference TRBV5-4 and TRBJ2-7): ETGVTQSPTHLIKTRGQQVTLRCSSQSGHNTVSWYQQALGQGPQFIFQYYREEENGRGNFPPRFSGLQFPNYSSELNVNALELDDSALYLCASSRDLAGGAYEQYFGPGTRLTVT.

The CDR3 sequence: CASSLRGQGTSSYNSPLHF. CDR3 nucleotides: TGCGCCAGCAGCTTGAGAGGACAGGGGACCAGCTCCTATAATTCACCCCTCCACTTT. The rearrangement joins TRBV5-1 to TRBJ1-6; 9 bases map to TRBD1. This CDR3 contains 19 residues. J gave up 0 bases and V 1 base, and 8 bases lay outside the gene matches. The germline CDR1 and CDR2 sequences are SGHRS and YFSETQ. Combining the CDR3 with reference TRBV5-1 and TRBJ1-6 gives the whole variable domain KAGVTQTPRYLIKTRGQQVTLSCSPISGHRSVSWYQQTPGQGLQFLFEYFSETQRNKGNFPGRFSGRQFSNSRSEMNVSTLELGDSALYLCASSLRGQGTSSYNSPLHFGNGTRLTVT.

V and J are TRBV19 and TRBJ2-3; D is unclear. CDR1 and CDR2 from the germline V gene are LNHDA and SQIVND (reference sequence). This CDR3 has 14 amino acids. V lost 3 bases and J lost 2, with 9 bases in between. As DNA, the CDR3 is TGTGCCAGTAGTATGTGGCTTAACACAGATACGCAGTATTTT. This sequence encodes CASSMWLNTDTQYF.

V usage is TRBV5-1 and J usage is TRBJ2-2; 7 bases agree with TRBD1. CDR3 size: 14 residues. The J segment lost 4 bases and the V segment lost 4 bases, leaving 4 bases of the junction unmatched. CDR1 and CDR2 from the germline V gene are SGHRS and YFSETQ. CDR3 sequence: CASSEGTATGELFF. The CDR3 coding sequence is TGCGCCAGCAGCGAAGGGACAGCCACCGGGGAGCTGTTTTTT. Full variable domain (rest looked up from reference TRBV5-1 and TRBJ2-2): KAGVTQTPRYLIKTRGQQVTLSCSPISGHRSVSWYQQTPGQGLQFLFEYFSETQRNKGNFPGRFSGRQFSNSRSEMNVSTLELGDSALYLCASSEGTATGELFFGEGSRLTVL.

The genes are TRBV7-2 and TRBJ2-6; 8 bases agree with TRBD1. V trimming: 5 bases; J trimming: 4 bases; junction bases outside the gene matches: 10. The CDR3 runs to 17 residues. Germline CDR1 and CDR2: SGHTA and FQGNSA. The CDR3 is CASSPYSDRAGANVLTF. In DNA form, the CDR3 reads TGTGCCAGCAGCCCCTATTCGGACAGGGCGGGGGCCAACGTCCTGACTTTC.

This chain joins TRBV21-1 and TRBJ2-5; TRBD1, the D gene given by the table, was not confirmed from the DNA. TRBV21-1 is a documented pseudogene. The CDR3 extends over 19 amino acids. CDR3 region: CASSKGTRGQGRGQETQYF. In DNA, the CDR3 is TGTGCCAGCAGCAAAGGTACCAGGGGACAGGGGAGGGGACAAGAGACCCAGTACTTC.

This clone was seen a few times. This chain joins TRBV7-9 and TRBJ1-2; 7 bases are shared with TRBD1. Germline V gene lookup returns CDR1 SEHNR and CDR2 FQNEAQ (reference sequence). The CDR3 runs to 15 residues. V was pared by 3 bases and J by 0 bases, with 4 bases of the junction left unmatched. CDR3 sequence (DNA): TGTGCCAGCAGCTTCGGACAGGATCCTAACTATGGCTACACCTTC. Translating gives CASSFGQDPNYGYTF.

The chain is built from TRBV7-9 and TRBJ2-7; 7 bases map to TRBD2. The CDR3 is 15 residues long. The V gene end was trimmed by 5 bases and the J gene end by 4 bases; junction bases not matched to a gene: 11. The germline CDR1 and CDR2 sequences are SEHNR and FQNEAQ (reference sequence). Here the CDR3 reads CASSESGGIAYEQYF. The DNA of the CDR3 is TGTGCCAGCAGCGAGTCCGGGGGGATCGCTTACGAGCAGTACTTC.

The V call is TRBV18, the J call TRBJ2-1; TRBD1 matches at 7 bases. Germline CDR1 and CDR2: KGHSH and LQKENI. The CDR3 consists of 15 residues. The V segment lost 7 bases and the J segment 8 bases; nucleotides outside the gene matches: 14. CDR3 region: CASFRAVTGAHEQFF. DNA of the CDR3: TGTGCCAGCTTCCGCGCGGTAACAGGGGCCCATGAGCAGTTCTTC.

The chain links TRBV30 to TRBJ2-7, with TRBD2 matching over 12 bases. CDR1 and CDR2 from the germline V gene are GTSNPN and SVGIG (reference sequence). The J segment lost 3 bases and the V segment lost 3 bases, leaving 6 bases of the junction unmatched. This CDR3 comprises 15 residues. CDR3 sequence (DNA): TGTGCCTGGAGGACTAGCGGGGGCGGAAGCTACGAGCAGTACTTC. This codes for CAWRTSGGGSYEQYF.

The chain joins TRBV21-1 to TRBJ2-3; whether TRBD1, the table's D call, matches the DNA was not checked. TRBV21-1 is reported as a pseudogene. The CDR3 has 20 residues. The chain's CDR3 is CASSKDACRSTGNGTDTQYF. CDR3 nucleotide sequence: TGTGCCAGCAGCAAAGACGCCTGTCGCTCGACAGGGAACGGGACAGATACGCAGTATTTT.

V usage is TRBV7-9 and J usage is TRBJ2-7; 12 bases are a match to TRBD1. The germline gives CDR1 SEHNR, CDR2 FQNEAQ (reference sequence). V dropped 5 bases and J dropped 7; count of bases not matched to a gene: 15. CDR3 length equals 17 residues. In DNA form, the CDR3 reads TGTGCCAGCAGCCCAGGCGGCTGGGGACAGGGGGCGGTTGAGCAGTACTTC. Translation gives CASSPGGWGQGAVEQYF.

The chain carries TRBV15 and TRBJ2-5, with 8 bases fitting TRBD2. With V trimmed by 5 bases and J by 4 bases, 12 bases remained unmatched. CDR1 is LNHNV, CDR2 YYDKDF, per germline (reference sequence). The CDR3 has 16 residues. The CDR3 is CATSGRNSGVGETQYF. In nucleotides, the CDR3 is TGTGCCACCAGCGGGCGAAATAGCGGGGTAGGAGAGACCCAGTACTTC.

This chain uses TRBV6-5 with TRBJ1-2, with D possibly matching TRBD1 (6 bases). The CDR3 sequence is 14 residues long. Per the germline V gene, CDR1 is MNHEY and CDR2 is SVGAGI. Trimming pared 5 bases from V and 1 base from J, leaving 11 bases between. For the CDR3, the DNA is TGTGCCAGCAGTCCCGGGACATATAACTATGGCTACACCTTC. Protein sequence: CASSPGTYNYGYTF.

The CDR3 sequence is CASSVGQGNYGYTF. The CDR3 nucleotides are TGTGCCAGCAGCGTGGGACAGGGGAACTATGGCTACACCTTC. The genes are TRBV9 and TRBJ1-2; 10 bases line up with TRBD1. Trimming cost V 2 bases and J 2 bases; bases outside gene matches: 0. The CDR3 runs 14 residues. Germline CDR1 reads SGDLS; CDR2 reads YYNGEE.

The chain has TRBV2 and TRBJ1-5; TRBD1 is a possible D gene (5 bases). The ends were cut back, 7 bases at V and 2 bases at J, with 9 bases in the middle. CDR3 length: 13 residues. The germline gives CDR1 SNHLY, CDR2 FYNNEI. The CDR3 nucleotides are TGTGCCAGCACCAGGGCTGGCAATCAGCCCCAGCATTTT. Its protein is CASTRAGNQPQHF.

Only a few counts were recorded for this clone. The chain combines TRBV23-1 with TRBJ1-5; maybe TRBD1 (5 bases). TRBV23-1 is assigned to the ORF class and has an uncertain function. The V end lost 1 base, the J end lost 7 bases, and 17 bases lay between the germline ends. This CDR3 has 16 residues. The CDR3 nucleotides are TGCGCCAGCAGTCAATGGTCAGGGAAGATTGGGCAGCCCCAGCATTTT. Protein product: CASSQWSGKIGQPQHF.

The rearrangement joins TRBV30 to TRBJ1-5; weak D call: TRBD1 (6 bases). V was trimmed by 0 bases and J by 4 bases, leaving 16 bases between them. CDR3 length: 16 residues. CDR1 is GTSNPN and CDR2 is SVGIG in the germline V gene (reference sequence). The CDR3 protein is CAWSVGRGGRNQPQHF. DNA of the CDR3: TGTGCCTGGAGTGTTGGTAGAGGGGGTAGGAATCAGCCCCAGCATTTT.

The genes are TRBV5-1 and TRBJ2-1, with D perhaps TRBD2 (6 bases). Trimming pared 4 bases from V and 1 base from J, leaving 12 bases between. Germline loops: CDR1 SGHRS, CDR2 YFSETQ. There are 15 residues in the CDR3. Here the CDR3 reads CASSPSGESYNEQFF. DNA for the CDR3: TGCGCCAGCAGCCCCTCGGGGGAGTCCTACAATGAGCAGTTCTTC.

The chain joins TRBV6-5 to TRBJ2-1; D possibly corresponds to TRBD1 (7 bases). Germline V CDR1 and CDR2: MNHEY, SVGAGI. V was shortened by 5 bases and J by 6 bases, with 17 bases between the two germline ends. The CDR3 has 15 residues. The DNA of the CDR3 is TGTGCCAGCAGTAGAACAGGGGCGGGATCCAATGAGCAGTTCTTC. Translation gives CASSRTGAGSNEQFF.

V usage is TRBV19 and J usage is TRBJ2-1; unclear D gene. V shed 5 bases and J shed 0 bases, with 11 bases lying between them. Germline V gene sequence: CDR1 LNHDA, CDR2 SQIVND (reference sequence). There are 15 residues in the CDR3. The CDR3 DNA reads TGTGCCAGTAGTTTTTTTGCTACCTCCTACAATGAGCAGTTCTTC. Encoded protein: CASSFFATSYNEQFF.

V usage is TRBV28 and J usage is TRBJ2-7, with 12 bases identical to TRBD2. This CDR3 contains 17 residues. V dropped 8 bases and J dropped 0; count of bases not matched to a gene: 11. From germline, CDR1 is MDHEN and CDR2 SYDVKM. CDR3 nucleotide sequence: TGTGCCAGCTCGGAAACTAGCGGGAGGACGGGCTCCTACGAGCAGTACTTC. As protein: CASSETSGRTGSYEQYF.

This clone was detected only once. V usage is TRBV7-8 and J usage is TRBJ2-3; the D is unclear. V lost 1 base and J lost 0, with 14 bases in between. The CDR3 is 17 residues long. Germline V lookup: CDR1 SGHVS, CDR2 FQNEAQ. The CDR3 nucleotides are TGTGCCAGCAGCTTAGGGCTTCGGAGATCTAGCACAGATACGCAGTATTTT. Translated: CASSLGLRRSSTDTQYF.

CDR3 amino acids: CARSFIRDRDYGYTF. As DNA, the CDR3 is TGTGCCAGAAGCTTCATCCGGGACAGGGACTATGGCTACACCTTC. J is TRBJ1-2 and V is TRBV5-3; 9 nucleotides match TRBD1. TRBV5-3 is placed among ORFs of uncertain function. This CDR3 has 15 residues. The junction had 5 bases not matched to a gene; V was cut back by 2 bases and J by 3 bases.

This rearrangement joins TRBV27 to TRBJ2-7; D remains unclear. There are 14 residues in the CDR3. The V end was cut by 6 bases, the J end by 3 bases, with 15 bases between. Germline V CDR1 and CDR2: MNHEY, SMNVEV (reference sequence). DNA of the CDR3: TGTGCCAGCAGATCAACCCTCGTAGTCTACGAGCAGTACTTC. Amino acid sequence: CASRSTLVVYEQYF.

This clone was seen a handful of times. The chain employs TRBV2 and TRBJ2-2, with D possibly TRBD2 on 6 matching bases. The CDR3 sequence is 13 residues long. Trimming pared 8 bases from V and 7 bases from J, leaving 14 bases between. Germline CDR1 SNHLY, CDR2 FYNNEI. CDR3 DNA: TGTGCCAGCCCGCGCGGGGAAGGCGGGGAGCTGTTTTTT. Translated: CASPRGEGGELFF.

This chain connects TRBV5-1 to TRBJ2-1, with 7 bases aligning to TRBD2. Germline CDR1 reads SGHRS; CDR2 reads YFSETQ. This CDR3 has 13 residues. The J segment lost 9 bases and the V segment lost 4 bases, leaving 7 bases of the junction unmatched. In nucleotides, the CDR3 is TGCGCCAGCAGCCCCGGACTAGTTGGTGAGCAGTTCTTC. This translates into CASSPGLVGEQFF.

The chain uses TRBV6-6 and TRBJ2-3; 10 nucleotides line up with TRBD2. The CDR3 is made up of 15 amino acids. CDR1 and CDR2 (germline): MNHNY, SVGAGI (reference sequence). V lost 4 bases, J lost 4 bases, and 5 bases stayed unmatched. The CDR3 region is CASSLIGTSADTQYF. The CDR3 DNA follows: TGTGCCAGCAGTTTGATCGGGACTAGCGCAGATACGCAGTATTTT.

The V call is TRBV7-6, the J call TRBJ2-2; D possibly corresponds to TRBD2 (5 bases). Germline loops: CDR1 SGHVS, CDR2 FNYEAQ. The CDR3 extends over 15 amino acids. Trimming removed 1 base at V and 8 bases at J, with 14 bases between. DNA for the CDR3: TGTGCCAGCAGCTTAGACCCAGGAGGAGCGGGGGAGCTGTTTTTT. Amino acids: CASSLDPGGAGELFF.